Listed below are T cell receptor beta chains from one sample, sequenced in a study of T cell responses to AZD1222 COVID-19 vaccine. Produced via immunoSEQ multiplex PCR; TCRdb's table is partial and in-frame only. The sample lists approximately 81,000 clones, about 80% occurring once. Sample: peripheral blood, taken 28 days after the second AZD1222 dose. These receptor sequences come from an adult who received the AZD1222 COVID-19 vaccine. CDR3s include the opening cysteine and the closing phenylalanine or tryptophan. The D gene is left open where the match is weak. The listing skips clone size in some rows; elsewhere it reads once, few, many or a size class.

clone size: NA
V gene: TRBV7-3
D gene: NA
J gene: TRBJ1-1
CDR3 DNA: TGTGCCAGCAGCTTAGGGGGGTCAGGGATAACTGAAGCTTTCTTT
CDR3 protein: CASSLGGSGITEAFF

clone size: NA
V gene: TRBV21-1
D gene: NA
J gene: TRBJ2-1
CDR3 DNA: TGTGCCAGCAGCCCTATGGGACTACCAACCTACAATGAGCAGTTCTTC
CDR3 protein: CASSPMGLPTYNEQFF

clone size: NA
V gene: TRBV7-2
D gene: TRBD1
J gene: TRBJ1-4
CDR3 DNA: TGTGCCAGCAGCGTCGACAGGGGGCGCGAAAAACTGTTTTTT
CDR3 protein: CASSVDRGREKLFF

clone size: few
V gene: TRBV13
D gene: TRBD2
J gene: TRBJ2-7
CDR3 DNA: TGTGCCAGCAGCTTAGGTAGCGGGAGGGCCTGGGAGCAGTACTTC
CDR3 protein: CASSLGSGRAWEQYF

clone size: few
V gene: TRBV7-9
D gene: NA
J gene: TRBJ2-2
CDR3 DNA: TGTGCCAGCAGCTCCACCGGGGAGCTGTTTTTT
CDR3 protein: CASSSTGELFF

clone size: NA
V gene: TRBV5-1
D gene: TRBD2
J gene: TRBJ2-2
CDR3 DNA: TGCGCCAGCAGCTTGAGGGTAGCGGGAGACCCCGGGGAGCTGTTTTTT
CDR3 protein: CASSLRVAGDPGELFF

clone size: NA
V gene: TRBV11-3
D gene: NA
J gene: TRBJ1-1
CDR3 DNA: TGTGCCAGCAGCTTAAGGCCGGGGGAAGCTTTCTTT
CDR3 protein: CASSLRPGEAFF

clone size: NA
V gene: TRBV10-3
D gene: NA
J gene: TRBJ1-3
CDR3 DNA: TGTGCCATCAGTGAATCTCGCAGGTTTACCTCTGGAAACACCATATATTTT
CDR3 protein: CAISESRRFTSGNTIYF

clone size: NA
V gene: TRBV27
D gene: TRBD2
J gene: TRBJ2-1
CDR3 DNA: TGTGCCAGCAGTTTGCTAGCGGGAGTGGAGCAGTTCTTC
CDR3 protein: CASSLLAGVEQFF

clone size: NA
V gene: TRBV28
D gene: NA
J gene: TRBJ2-1
CDR3 DNA: TGTGCCAGCAGTTTTGGGGACTCCTACAATGAGCAGTTCTTC
CDR3 protein: CASSFGDSYNEQFF

clone size: medium-sized
V gene: TRBV29-1
D gene: TRBD2
J gene: TRBJ2-3
CDR3 DNA: TGCAGCGTTGACCATCTAGCGGGACCATCAGATACGCAGTATTTT
CDR3 protein: CSVDHLAGPSDTQYF

clone size: NA
V gene: TRBV11-2
D gene: NA
J gene: TRBJ1-1
CDR3 DNA: TGTGCCAGCAGCCCCCTTTGGGGGAGAAACACTGAAGCTTTCTTT
CDR3 protein: CASSPLWGRNTEAFF

clone size: NA
V gene: TRBV24-1
D gene: TRBD2
J gene: TRBJ2-1
CDR3 DNA: TGTGCCACCAGTCAAACTAGCGGGAGCTACAATGAGCAGTTCTTC
CDR3 protein: CATSQTSGSYNEQFF

clone size: few
V gene: TRBV4-3
D gene: NA
J gene: TRBJ2-1
CDR3 DNA: TGCGCCAGCAGCCCTGGGGCAGTTTACAATGAGCAGTTCTTC
CDR3 protein: CASSPGAVYNEQFF

clone size: NA
V gene: TRBV11-3
D gene: NA
J gene: TRBJ1-2
CDR3 DNA: TGTGCCAGCAGCCGGGACACGTCGGACTATGGCTACACCTTC
CDR3 protein: CASSRDTSDYGYTF

clone size: NA
V gene: TRBV4-1
D gene: NA
J gene: TRBJ2-5
CDR3 DNA: TGCGCCAGCAGCCATCCCGGTCCCCGGAGAGAGACCCAGTACTTC
CDR3 protein: CASSHPGPRRETQYF

clone size: NA
V gene: TRBV20-1
D gene: NA
J gene: TRBJ2-3
CDR3 DNA: TGCAGGGCGGGGAGGTCAGATACGCAGTATTTT
CDR3 protein: CRAGRSDTQYF

clone size: NA
V gene: TRBV27
D gene: NA
J gene: TRBJ1-2
CDR3 DNA: TGTGCCAGCAGTTTAGACGTAGCTAACTATGGCTACACCTTC
CDR3 protein: CASSLDVANYGYTF

clone size: NA
V gene: TRBV14
D gene: NA
J gene: TRBJ2-1
CDR3 DNA: TGTGCCAGCAGCCAAGCACAGGGTCGGGCCCCGTTCTTC
CDR3 protein: CASSQAQGRAPFF

clone size: NA
V gene: TRBV4-2
D gene: NA
J gene: TRBJ2-7
CDR3 DNA: TGTGCCAGCAGCCAACCCGTCCACTACGAGCAGTACTTC
CDR3 protein: CASSQPVHYEQYF

clone size: NA
V gene: TRBV15
D gene: TRBD1
J gene: TRBJ2-1
CDR3 DNA: TGTGCCACCAGCAGAGAAGGAACGGGACAGAGGGCCAATGAGCAGTTCTTC
CDR3 protein: CATSREGTGQRANEQFF